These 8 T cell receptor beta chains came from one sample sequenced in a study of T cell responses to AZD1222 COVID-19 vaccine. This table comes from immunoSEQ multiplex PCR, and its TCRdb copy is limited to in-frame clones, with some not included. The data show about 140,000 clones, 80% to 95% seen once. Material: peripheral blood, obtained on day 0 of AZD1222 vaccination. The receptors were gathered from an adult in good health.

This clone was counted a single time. The chain's CDR3 is CASRLGVKPPGSLASGYTF. The DNA for the CDR3 is TGTGCCAGCAGGCTGGGAGTTAAACCCCCGGGCAGTCTCGCTTCTGGCTACACCTTC. This chain joins TRBV6-4 and TRBJ1-2; D is undetermined. Germline CDR1 MRHNA, CDR2 SNTAGT. The CDR3 extends over 19 amino acids. The V end was cut by 6 bases, the J end by 7 bases, with 33 bases between.

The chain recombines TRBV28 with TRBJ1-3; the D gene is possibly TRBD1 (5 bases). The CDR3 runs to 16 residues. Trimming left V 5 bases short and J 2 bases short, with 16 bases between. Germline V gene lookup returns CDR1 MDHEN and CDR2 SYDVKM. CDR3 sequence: CASSGSSPGAGNTIYF. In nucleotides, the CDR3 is TGTGCCAGCAGTGGCTCCAGTCCGGGGGCTGGAAACACCATATATTTT.

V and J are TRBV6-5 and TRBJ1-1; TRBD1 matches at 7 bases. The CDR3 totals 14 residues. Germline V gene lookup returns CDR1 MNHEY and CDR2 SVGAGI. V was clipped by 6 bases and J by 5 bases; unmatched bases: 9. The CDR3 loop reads CASSYGQVDTEAFF. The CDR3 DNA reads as TGTGCCAGCAGCTACGGACAGGTGGATACTGAAGCTTTCTTT.

The DNA for the CDR3 is TGCGCCAGCAGCTTCTCCGCCGGGACAGGGGTTGGAAATTCACCCCTCCACTTT. Its protein product is CASSFSAGTGVGNSPLHF. J is TRBJ1-6 and V is TRBV5-1; 10 bases map to TRBD1. Germline lookup yields CDR1 SGHRS and CDR2 YFSETQ. J gave up 7 bases and V 2 bases, and 12 bases lay outside the gene matches. This CDR3 is built from 18 residues.

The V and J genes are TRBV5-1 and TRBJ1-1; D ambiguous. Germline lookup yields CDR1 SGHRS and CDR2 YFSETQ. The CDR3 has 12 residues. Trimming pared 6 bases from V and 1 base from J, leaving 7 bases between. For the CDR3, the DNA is TGCGCCAGCACCCCGGGGAACACTGAAGCTTTCTTT. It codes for CASTPGNTEAFF.

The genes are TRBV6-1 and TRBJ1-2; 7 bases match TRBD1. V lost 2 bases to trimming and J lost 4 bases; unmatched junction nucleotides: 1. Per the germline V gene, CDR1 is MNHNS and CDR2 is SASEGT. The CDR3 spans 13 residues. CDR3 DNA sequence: TGTGCCAGCAGTGAAACAGGGGCCTATGGCTACACCTTC. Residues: CASSETGAYGYTF.

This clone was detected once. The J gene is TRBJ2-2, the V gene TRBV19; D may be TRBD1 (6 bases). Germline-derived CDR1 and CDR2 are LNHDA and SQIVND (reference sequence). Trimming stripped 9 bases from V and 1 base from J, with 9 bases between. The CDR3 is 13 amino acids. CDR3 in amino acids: CASMDRNTGELFF. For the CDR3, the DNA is TGTGCCAGCATGGACAGGAACACCGGGGAGCTGTTTTTT. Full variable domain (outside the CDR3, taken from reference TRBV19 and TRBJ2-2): DGGITQSPKYLFRKEGQNVTLSCEQNLNHDAMYWYRQDPGQGLRLIYYSQIVNDFQKGDIAEGYSVSREKKESFPLTVTSAQKNPTAFYLCASMDRNTGELFFGEGSRLTVL.

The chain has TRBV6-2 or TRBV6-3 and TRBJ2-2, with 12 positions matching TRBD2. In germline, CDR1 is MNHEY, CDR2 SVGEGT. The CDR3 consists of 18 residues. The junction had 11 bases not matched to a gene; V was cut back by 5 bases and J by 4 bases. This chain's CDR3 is CASSPWLAGGPGTGELFF. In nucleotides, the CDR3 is TGTGCCAGCAGTCCCTGGCTAGCGGGAGGGCCGGGCACCGGGGAGCTGTTTTTT.